The text below deals with one T cell receptor beta chain. The multiple sclerosis controls consisted of treatment-naive patients with relapsing-remitting disease, either stable or active. The CD8+ and CD4+ T cells were negatively isolated, with the TEMRA cells enriched by FACS. This entry is derived from a study of CD8 T cells in Susac syndrome. Random hexamers were used to reverse transcribe about 0.5 to 1 ug of RNA. TCRdb fed the immunoSEQ multiplex PCR reads into MiXCR, producing one record per CDR3 protein. The sample has about 200,000 distinct CDR3 sequences; 85% to 95% are singletons. The source of this sequence is a human donor with multiple sclerosis. The sequencing sample was made of CD4+ T cells from PBMCs.

CDR3 nucleotide sequence: TGCAGCGTCCACGGGGGCGACACTGAAGCTTTCTTT. Protein product: CSVHGGDTEAFF. The chain has TRBV29-1 and TRBJ1-1; D perhaps matches TRBD1 (6 bases). The CDR3 consists of 12 residues. Trimming stripped 6 bases from V and 3 bases from J, with 11 bases between. The germline V gene encodes CDR1 SQVTM and CDR2 ANQGSEA.